Included here is one TCR beta chain sequence, with context. V lost 2 bases to trimming and J lost 10 bases; unmatched junction nucleotides: 10. Germline lookup yields CDR1 SGHDT and CDR2 YYEEEE. The CDR3 contains 15 residues. The entry originates in a study of cytomegalovirus exposure and HLA in healthy donors. PCR involved 60 Vbeta and 13 Jbeta primers. Profiled with immunoSEQ multiplex PCR; TCRdb holds only in-frame clones, not every one. This sample's table reports more than 100,000 clones. This receptor was obtained from a middle-aged woman in good health and CMV-seronegative. The V gene is TRBV5-6, the J gene TRBJ2-3, with 10 bases matching TRBD2. The sample comprised PBMCs. This chain's CDR3 is CASSFGAGGSGAQYF. The CDR3, as DNA: TGTGCCAGCAGCTTCGGAGCGGGGGGGAGTGGTGCGCAGTATTTT.